What follows are 20 T cell receptor beta chains derived from one specimen sequenced in a study of CD8 T cells in ankylosing spondylitis. TCRdb re-called the 5' RACE reads with MiXCR, one entry per CDR3 protein. The sample holds roughly 100,000 distinct CDR3 sequences, 8% to 10% seen once. The sequencing input was blood, either unsorted or a sorted T cell fraction (not recorded which). These receptor sequences come from a male donor with ankylosing spondylitis or in good health (not recorded which).

In this sample, this clonotype turned up many times. The chain employs TRBV5-4 and TRBJ2-2, with D possibly TRBD2 on 5 matching bases. V was pared by 4 bases and J by 7 bases, with 17 bases between. CDR3 length equals 15 residues. Germline CDR1 reads SGHNT; CDR2 reads YYREEE (reference sequence). The CDR3 DNA sequence: TGTGCCAGCAGCCCCCCCGGAGGTTCTTTCGGGGAGCTGTTTTTT. It specifies CASSPPGGSFGELFF.

This clonotype was counted ten times or more. This rearrangement joins TRBV11-2 to TRBJ1-1, with D possibly TRBD1 on 6 matching bases. Trimming cost V 6 bases and J 3 bases, with 14 bases left between them. Germline V lookup: CDR1 SGHAT, CDR2 FQNNGV. The CDR3 consists of 14 residues. CDR3 amino acids: CASSTGLRDTEAFF. CDR3 in DNA: TGTGCCAGCAGTACAGGGTTGAGGGACACTGAAGCTTTCTTT.

The CDR3 reads CASSLELLTEAFF. The CDR3 nucleotides read TGTGCCAGCAGCTTAGAACTTCTCACTGAAGCTTTCTTT. The chain uses TRBV7-2 and TRBJ1-1, with D unresolved. Between the trimmed V and J ends, which lost 1 base and 4 bases, there was a span of 7 bases. Germline CDR1 is SGHTA and CDR2 is FQGNSA. This CDR3 has 13 residues.

At least ten counts were recorded for this clonotype. The chain is built from TRBV11-2 and TRBJ2-3; TRBD2 matches 7 bases. The CDR3 is 16 amino acids. Germline V lookup: CDR1 SGHAT, CDR2 FQNNGV. With 5 bases clipped from V and 3 bases from J, the junction kept 11 bases outside the gene matches. The CDR3 nucleotides read TGTGCCAGCAGCCCAAGAGGCGGGAGTTTGACAGATACGCAGTATTTT. Translation gives CASSPRGGSLTDTQYF.

The rearrangement links TRBV18 to TRBJ2-7; 8 bases match TRBD2. V was clipped by 3 bases and J by 5 bases; unmatched bases: 6. The CDR3 consists of 14 residues. Germline V lookup: CDR1 KGHSH, CDR2 LQKENI. CDR3 coding DNA: TGTGCCAGCTCACCGCGGGGGGCAGGGGACGAGCAGTACTTC. Translated: CASSPRGAGDEQYF.

This clonotype was detected many times. The gene calls are TRBV11-2 and TRBJ2-3, with D maybe TRBD2 (6 bases). The germline V and J ends were trimmed by 5 bases and 5 bases, with 17 bases remaining between them. This CDR3 has 15 amino acids. CDR1 and CDR2 from the germline V gene are SGHAT and FQNNGV. CDR3 nucleotides: TGTGCCAGCAGCCCATGGGGGGTAAGGCAAGATACGCAGTATTTT. Translated, it gives CASSPWGVRQDTQYF.

This clonotype was recorded many times. This chain links TRBV7-9 with TRBJ1-1; TRBD1 matches 10 bases. J lost 4 bases, V lost 5 bases, and 7 bases had no gene match. CDR1 SEHNR and CDR2 FQNEAQ come from the germline V gene (reference sequence). This CDR3 spans 15 amino acids. The CDR3 here is CASSIRQGAPTEAFF. The DNA for the CDR3 is TGTGCCAGCAGCATCCGACAGGGGGCGCCCACTGAAGCTTTCTTT. The variable domain in full, completed from reference TRBV7-9 and TRBJ1-1, reads DTGVSQNPRHKITKRGQNVTFRCDPISEHNRLYWYRQTLGQGPEFLTYFQNEAQLEKSRLLSDRFSAERPKGSFSTLEIQRTEQGDSAMYLCASSIRQGAPTEAFFGQGTRLTVV.

In this sample, this clonotype turned up many times. J is TRBJ2-3 and V is TRBV30; D might be TRBD1 or TRBD2, each matching 6 bases. The CDR3 totals 14 residues. V was cut by 3 bases and J by 4 bases, with 14 bases left in between. Germline lookup yields CDR1 GTSNPN and CDR2 SVGIG (reference sequence). The DNA of the CDR3 is TGTGCCTGGAGCCTCGGGGGCGGCGCAGATACGCAGTATTTT. Residues: CAWSLGGGADTQYF.

This clonotype was counted many times. J is TRBJ2-1 and V is TRBV7-2; D is uncertain. Trimming removed 4 bases at V and 4 bases at J, with 5 bases between. Germline V lookup: CDR1 SGHTA, CDR2 FQGNSA. The CDR3 is 12 residues long. The CDR3 loop reads CASSSQYNEQFF. Here the CDR3 DNA reads TGTGCCAGCAGCTCTCAGTACAATGAGCAGTTCTTC.

This clonotype was seen many times. The chain has TRBV18 and TRBJ2-7; the D call may be TRBD1 or TRBD2 (5 bases each). Germline assignment: CDR1 KGHSH and CDR2 LQKENI. This CDR3 contains 15 residues. V dropped 6 bases and J dropped 2 bases, with 17 bases sitting between them. The CDR3 DNA follows: TGTGCCAGCTCCACCGAGTTCGGGGCCCCCTACGAGCAGTACTTC. Translated: CASSTEFGAPYEQYF.

This clonotype occurred many times. V gene TRBV7-2 combines with J gene TRBJ2-7; no clear D gene. The V and J ends lost 4 bases and 4 bases respectively, with 5 bases between them. The CDR3 totals 11 residues. In germline, CDR1 is SGHTA, CDR2 FQGNSA. The DNA of the CDR3 is TGTGCCAGCAGCTCGTTATACGAGCAGTACTTC. It is translated as CASSSLYEQYF. The whole variable domain, remainder taken from reference TRBV7-2 and TRBJ2-7, is GAGVSQSPSNKVTEKGKDVELRCDPISGHTALYWYRQSLGQGLEFLIYFQGNSAPDKSGLPSDRFSAERTGGSVSTLTIQRTQQEDSAVYLCASSSLYEQYFGPGTRLTVT.

This clonotype has at least ten counts. This chain links TRBV4-3 with TRBJ1-4; D unresolved. Looked up from germline, CDR1 is LGHNA and CDR2 is YSLEER. The V and J ends lost 5 bases and 5 bases respectively, with 6 bases between them. This CDR3 has 12 amino acids. The CDR3 protein is CASSWLNEKLFF. CDR3 nucleotide sequence: TGCGCCAGCAGCTGGCTAAATGAAAAACTGTTTTTT.

This clonotype was seen repeatedly, ten times or more. CDR3 sequence: CSALRLAGGGETQYF. As DNA, the CDR3 is TGCAGTGCCCTAAGACTAGCGGGGGGTGGAGAGACCCAGTACTTC. The chain has TRBV20-1 and TRBJ2-5, with 13 bases lining up with TRBD2. V trimming: 6 bases; J trimming: 4 bases; junction bases outside the gene matches: 8. The CDR3 contains 15 residues. CDR1 DFQATT and CDR2 SNEGSKA come from the germline V gene (reference sequence).

The chain couples TRBV7-2 to TRBJ1-5; TRBD1 might be the D (6 bases). CDR1 SGHTA and CDR2 FQGNSA come from the germline V gene. Trimming removed 5 bases at V and 4 bases at J, with 9 bases between. The CDR3 totals 13 residues. The CDR3 DNA is TGTGCCAGCAGCAGGGACATTAATCAGCCCCAGCATTTT. This gives the protein CASSRDINQPQHF.

This clonotype was observed a handful of times. This rearrangement joins TRBV18 to TRBJ1-2; 7 bases line up with TRBD1. The J segment lost 3 bases and the V segment lost 4 bases, leaving 2 bases of the junction unmatched. Germline CDR1 is KGHSH and CDR2 is LQKENI. This CDR3 region has 13 residues. The CDR3 sequence: CASSHGTDYGYTF. DNA of the CDR3: TGTGCCAGCTCACACGGGACAGACTATGGCTACACCTTC.

The genes are TRBV4-1 and TRBJ2-7, with D possibly being TRBD1 (6 bases). V was pared by 7 bases and J by 2 bases, with 21 bases between. CDR3 size: 16 residues. Per germline, CDR1 MGHRA and CDR2 YSYEKL. The CDR3 here is CASNRTRTVGAYEQYF. In DNA, the CDR3 is TGCGCCAGCAACCGCACCAGGACAGTGGGAGCCTACGAGCAGTACTTC.

This clonotype was seen ten or more times. The chain links TRBV12-3 or TRBV12-4 to TRBJ2-1, with 7 bases fitting TRBD2. Germline trimming cut 6 bases from V and 7 bases from J; bases unmatched to any gene: 6. This CDR3 is 13 amino acids long. CDR3 in amino acids: CASRVGTTNEQFF. CDR3 bases: TGTGCCAGCAGGGTGGGGACTACAAATGAGCAGTTCTTC.

At least ten counts were recorded for this clonotype. This chain links TRBV29-1 with TRBJ1-6, with TRBD1 identical over 10 bases. V dropped 6 bases and J dropped 6; count of bases not matched to a gene: 2. CDR1 is SQVTM, CDR2 ANQGSEA, per germline. The CDR3 sequence is 13 residues long. The CDR3 DNA sequence: TGCAGCGTCCGGACAGGGGGTAATTCACCCCTCCACTTT. Translating it yields CSVRTGGNSPLHF.

This clonotype was recorded many times. The chain uses TRBV29-1 and TRBJ1-1, with 7 bases identical to TRBD1. The V segment lost 7 bases and the J segment 0 bases; nucleotides outside the gene matches: 11. The length of the CDR3 is 15 residues. Germline CDR1 SQVTM, CDR2 ANQGSEA. CDR3 loop: CSAGGGAGLNTEAFF. CDR3 nucleotides: TGCAGCGCCGGAGGGGGCGCGGGGCTGAACACTGAAGCTTTCTTT.

This clonotype was counted at least ten times. The chain employs TRBV7-9 and TRBJ1-1, with a weak D call TRBD1 (5 bases). The CDR3 totals 13 residues. The V end was cut by 5 bases, the J end by 1 base, with 8 bases between. Per germline, CDR1 SEHNR and CDR2 FQNEAQ (reference sequence). CDR3 residues: CASSPRGNTEAFF. In nucleotides, the CDR3 is TGTGCCAGCAGCCCTAGGGGGAACACTGAAGCTTTCTTT.